This TCR beta chain was identified during a study of CD8 T cells in Susac syndrome. Study-wide background: The sequenced Susac syndrome patients comprised more than five with active disease and about eight in remission. There were Susac syndrome patients who were therapy-naive at blood draw, others on corticosteroids, and others on intravenous immunoglobulin alone. Study-wide points: The study found that Susac CD8+ clonal expansion peaked in TEMRA cells and active patients.

Comment on this clonotype: Its antigen is not identified.

Both CD4+ and CD8+ T cells were negatively isolated, and TEMRA cells underwent FACS enrichment. A quantity of about 0.45 to 1 ug RNA underwent reverse transcription using random hexamers. TCRdb fed the immunoSEQ multiplex PCR reads into MiXCR, producing one record per CDR3 protein. The sample has around 170,000 distinct CDR3 sequences; 95% are singletons. The CDR3 has 16 amino acids. Germline loops: CDR1 MNHEY, CDR2 SVGEGT. The germline V and J ends were trimmed by 6 bases and 0 bases, with 14 bases remaining between them. This TCR was sampled from a human donor with Susac syndrome. The chain couples TRBV6-2 or TRBV6-3 to TRBJ1-4; D is undetermined. The specimen sequenced was CD8+ T cells from PBMCs. Here the CDR3 DNA reads TGTGCCAGCAGCTTTTGGGGAGATGCAACTAATGAAAAACTGTTTTTT. It encodes CASSFWGDATNEKLFF.